These T cell receptor beta chains were read from a single sample in a study of cytomegalovirus exposure and HLA in healthy donors. The protocol was immunoSEQ multiplex PCR, while the TCRdb copy is restricted to in-frame clones and leaves out a portion. The table for this sample gives approximately 120,000 clones. The sequencing sample was made of PBMCs. The receptors shown here come from a young man in good health and CMV-seronegative. The CDR3 runs from the conserved cysteine through the conserved F or W.

cdr3_aa,j_call,v_call
CASSDETDYNQPQHF,TRBJ1-5,TRBV6-1
CASSSGTGGTEKLFF,TRBJ1-4,TRBV5-1
CAISGMSTTEDNEQFF,TRBJ2-1,TRBV10-3
CASLSGGRNTEAFF,TRBJ1-1,TRBV7-6
CASSIDSSDRYGNQPQHF,TRBJ1-5,TRBV19
CASSEGALEVETQYF,TRBJ2-5,TRBV2
CATSAGGTNEKLFF,TRBJ1-4,TRBV15
CASRPQGISNQPQHF,TRBJ1-5,TRBV6-5
CASSTGVGPWEQFF,TRBJ2-1,TRBV5-1
CASSPRTGGAYGYTF,TRBJ1-2,TRBV27
CASTGTSGRGNEQFF,TRBJ2-1,TRBV6-5
CASLTGPGANVLTF,TRBJ2-6,TRBV2
CASSKPQAEKLFF,TRBJ1-4,TRBV6-6
CASTLQSPRGWTEAFF,TRBJ1-1,TRBV28
CASSNGQGMGAFF,TRBJ1-1,TRBV5-1
CASSQAYEQYF,.,TRBV14
CASSFILTGNGYTF,TRBJ1-2,TRBV28
CASSPDRTDGDEQYF,TRBJ2-7,TRBV11-2
CASSDGVGEAFF,TRBJ1-1,TRBV25-1
CASRLVPSGADYEQYF,TRBJ2-7,TRBV12-2
CASSVSGSWDTGELFF,TRBJ2-2,TRBV10-1
CASSSGGSETQYF,TRBJ2-5,TRBV19
CASSVGQGSPGELFF,TRBJ2-2,TRBV6-1
CSAKSSNQPQHF,TRBJ1-5,TRBV29-1
CASSLRGNTIYF,TRBJ1-3,TRBV5-6
CASSQGTSGRDEQYF,TRBJ2-7,TRBV4-3
CSVTTGGMNTEAFF,TRBJ1-1,TRBV29-1
CASGLLSGRAMGEQFF,TRBJ2-1,TRBV11-2
CASSTGTSGTYEQYF,.,TRBV5-1
CASSLVDREYEQYF,TRBJ2-7,TRBV5-6
CARSRRVNTEAFF,TRBJ1-1,TRBV5-3
CASSYGTGWDTEAFF,TRBJ1-1,TRBV6-5
CASRLQGGNEKLFF,TRBJ1-4,TRBV6-6
CASSLRGGGRWPANEQFF,TRBJ2-1,TRBV7-3
CASSVSGRAGTDTQYF,TRBJ2-3,TRBV19
CASSQAASGGSHDYGYTF,TRBJ1-2,TRBV4-2
CASSGRDRVSSGYTF,TRBJ1-2,TRBV6-1
CSAKPGQGAPYEQYF,TRBJ2-7,TRBV29-1
CSALTGAYNEQFF,TRBJ2-1,TRBV29-1
CASRRDRGSEQYF,TRBJ2-7,TRBV19
CASSSIRQGLNTEAFF,TRBJ1-1,TRBV6-5
CASSLLGPPIDTEAFF,TRBJ1-1,TRBV5-1